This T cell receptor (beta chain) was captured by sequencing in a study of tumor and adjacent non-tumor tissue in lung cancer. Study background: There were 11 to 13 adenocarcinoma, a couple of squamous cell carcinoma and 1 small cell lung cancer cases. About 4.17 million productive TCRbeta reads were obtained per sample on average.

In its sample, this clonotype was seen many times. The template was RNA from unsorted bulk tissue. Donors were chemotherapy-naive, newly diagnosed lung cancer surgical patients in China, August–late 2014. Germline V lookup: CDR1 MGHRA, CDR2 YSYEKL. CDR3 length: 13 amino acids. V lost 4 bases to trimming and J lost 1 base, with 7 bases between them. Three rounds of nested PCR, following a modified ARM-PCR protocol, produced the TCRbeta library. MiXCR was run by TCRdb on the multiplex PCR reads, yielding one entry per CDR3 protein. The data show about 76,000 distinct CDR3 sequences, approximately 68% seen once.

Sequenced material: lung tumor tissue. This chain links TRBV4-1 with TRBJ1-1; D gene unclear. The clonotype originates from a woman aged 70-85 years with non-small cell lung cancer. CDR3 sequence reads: CASSLYENTEAFF. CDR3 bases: TGCGCCAGCAGCCTGTACGAGAACACTGAAGCTTTCTTT.